The 3 T cell receptor beta chains listed next were all sequenced from one sample in a study of blood T cell repertoires in COVID-19. Produced via immunoSEQ multiplex PCR; TCRdb's table is partial and in-frame only. The repertoire has roughly 42,000 clones, 70% to 90% of them found once; the top ten carry approximately 13%. The specimen sequenced was peripheral blood. The receptor set was obtained from an older woman in a cohort sampled during active COVID-19.

The rearrangement joins TRBV18 to TRBJ2-1, with 8 bases lining up with TRBD1. In germline, CDR1 is KGHSH, CDR2 LQKENI. The CDR3 is 14 amino acids. Trimming removed 3 bases from V and 4 bases from J; junction bases left unmatched: 2. The CDR3 loop reads CASSPRTGYNEQFF. The CDR3 DNA sequence: TGTGCCAGCTCACCCAGGACAGGGTACAATGAGCAGTTCTTC.

This clone has only a few counts. This chain uses TRBV7-2 with TRBJ2-7, with a tentative D call TRBD1 (5 bases). Trimming left V 1 base short and J 2 bases short, with 9 bases between. CDR1 and CDR2 from the germline V gene are SGHTA and FQGNSA. CDR3 length: 14 residues. As DNA, the CDR3 is TGTGCCAGCAGCTTAGATCAGGGCCCCTACGAGCAGTACTTC. Protein product: CASSLDQGPYEQYF.

This chain links TRBV28 with TRBJ2-6; 11 bases align to TRBD1. CDR3 length equals 18 residues. Germline V gives CDR1 MDHEN, CDR2 SYDVKM. The trim removed 8 bases at V and 1 base at J, leaving 10 bases unmatched. This chain's CDR3 is CASGSPGQGVSGANVLTF. CDR3 coding DNA: TGTGCCAGCGGGTCCCCGGGACAGGGGGTATCTGGGGCCAACGTCCTGACTTTC.